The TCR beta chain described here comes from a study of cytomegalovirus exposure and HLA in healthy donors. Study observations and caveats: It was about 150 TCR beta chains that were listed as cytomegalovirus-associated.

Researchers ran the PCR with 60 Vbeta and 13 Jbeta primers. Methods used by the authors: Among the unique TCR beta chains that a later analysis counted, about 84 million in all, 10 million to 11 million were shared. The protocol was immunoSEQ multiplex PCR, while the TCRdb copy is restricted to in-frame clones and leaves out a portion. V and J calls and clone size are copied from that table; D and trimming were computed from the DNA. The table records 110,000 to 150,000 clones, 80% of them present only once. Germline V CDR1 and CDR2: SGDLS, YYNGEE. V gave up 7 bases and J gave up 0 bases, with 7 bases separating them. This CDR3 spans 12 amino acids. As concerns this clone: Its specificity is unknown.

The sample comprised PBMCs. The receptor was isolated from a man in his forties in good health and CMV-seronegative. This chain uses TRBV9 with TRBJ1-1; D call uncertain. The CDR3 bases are TGTGCCAGCGGAGACTTGAACACTGAAGCTTTCTTT. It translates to CASGDLNTEAFF.